These 15 T cell receptor beta chains came from one sample sequenced in a study of shared clonotypes between healthy human individuals. TCRdb's copy holds only in-frame clones and misses some; the assay was immunoSEQ multiplex PCR. The table lists 1.6 million or so clones, about 98.5% of them singletons. The sequenced material came from naive CD4+ T cells sorted from blood. The subset: CD45RA+ positively selected. Receptors were obtained from a man aged 25-45 years in good health.

This CDR3 reads CASSQDLGGDYEQYF. DNA for the CDR3: TGTGCCAGCAGCCAAGATCTAGGCGGTGATTACGAGCAGTACTTC. The rearrangement joins TRBV14 to TRBJ2-7; no reliable D call. The germline gives CDR1 SGHDN, CDR2 FVKESK. Trimming removed 0 bases at V and 4 bases at J, with 13 bases between. The CDR3 is 15 amino acids.

The V and J genes are TRBV10-1 and TRBJ2-5; D remains ambiguous. Germline loops: CDR1 WNHNN, CDR2 SYGVQD (reference sequence). V was trimmed by 0 bases and J by 4 bases, leaving 15 bases between them. The CDR3 sequence is 16 residues long. DNA for the CDR3: TGCGCCAGCAGTGAGTCCTTATTCGGCCTGGGAGAGACCCAGTACTTC. Its protein product is CASSESLFGLGETQYF.

Turning to this clone: The sample contains more than one DNA sequence encoding this CDR3. The gene calls are TRBV5-1 and TRBJ2-3; 7 positions match TRBD1. Germline assignment: CDR1 SGHRS and CDR2 YFSETQ. The length of the CDR3 is 14 residues. V lost 4 bases and J lost 0; bases outside the gene matches: 2. CDR3: CASSKGQSTDTQYF. CDR3 in DNA: TGCGCCAGCAGCAAGGGACAGAGCACAGATACGCAGTATTTT.

In regard to this clone: The sample carries other DNA sequences with the same CDR3. J is TRBJ1-5 and V is TRBV11-2; a possible D gene is TRBD1 (6 bases). Germline CDR1 is SGHAT and CDR2 is FQNNGV. The CDR3 runs 13 residues. With 0 bases removed from V and 7 bases from J, the gap between germline ends came to 7 bases. The DNA for the CDR3 is TGTGCCAGCAGCTTAGAAGGGGGGCAGCCCCAGCATTTT. Residues: CASSLEGGQPQHF. Full variable domain (outside the CDR3, taken from reference TRBV11-2 and TRBJ1-5): EAGVAQSPRYKIIEKRQSVAFWCNPISGHATLYWYQQILGQGPKLLIQFQNNGVVDDSQLPKDRFSAERLKGVDSTLKIQPAKLEDSAVYLCASSLEGGQPQHFGDGTRLSIL.

The genes are TRBV28 and TRBJ1-4, with a possible D match to TRBD1 (5 bases). The CDR3 length is 18 residues. The V gene's germline CDR1 is MDHEN and CDR2 SYDVKM. Trimming left V 8 bases short and J 0 bases short, with 22 bases between. The CDR3 DNA is TGTGCCAGCTTACAGTCCCCAGGGCACGAAACAACTAATGAAAAACTGTTTTTT. It is translated as CASLQSPGHETTNEKLFF.

The chain combines TRBV6-6 with TRBJ1-1; D not resolved. The V gene lost 0 bases and the J gene lost 4 bases, with 9 bases spanning the gap. The germline V gene has CDR1 MNHNY and CDR2 SVGAGI (reference sequence). The CDR3 is 14 residues long. CDR3 in DNA: TGTGCCAGCAGTTACTCTGCCCGGCGCACTGAAGCTTTCTTT. This encodes CASSYSARRTEAFF.

This clone appeared once. The rearrangement joins TRBV29-1 to TRBJ2-5; D unclear. Germline-derived CDR1 and CDR2 are SQVTM and ANQGSEA. V lost 7 bases, J lost 3 bases, and 9 bases lay in between. The CDR3 consists of 11 residues. Here the CDR3 reads CSANLKETQYF. CDR3 DNA sequence: TGCAGCGCTAATCTCAAAGAGACCCAGTACTTC. Full variable domain (rest looked up from reference TRBV29-1 and TRBJ2-5): SAVISQKPSRDICQRGTSLTIQCQVDSQVTMMFWYRQQPGQSLTLIATANQGSEATYESGFVIDKFPISRPNLTFSTLTVSNMSPEDSSIYLCSANLKETQYFGPGTRLLVL.

This clone was seen a single time. V gene TRBV5-1 combines with J gene TRBJ2-1; TRBD2 aligns across 9 bases. Per germline, CDR1 SGHRS and CDR2 YFSETQ. V gave up 1 base and J gave up 9 bases; unmatched junction bases: 14. The CDR3 sequence is 17 residues long. The CDR3 bases are TGCGCCAGCAGCTTGCGTGTTGGACTAGCGCCCCGGGGTGAGCAGTTCTTC. Translated: CASSLRVGLAPRGEQFF. The full variable domain, its missing parts supplied by reference TRBV5-1 and TRBJ2-1, is KAGVTQTPRYLIKTRGQQVTLSCSPISGHRSVSWYQQTPGQGLQFLFEYFSETQRNKGNFPGRFSGRQFSNSRSEMNVSTLELGDSALYLCASSLRVGLAPRGEQFFGPGTRLTVL.

The chain recombines TRBV9 with TRBJ2-7; D is unresolved. This CDR3 is built from 14 residues. CDR1 and CDR2 (germline): SGDLS, YYNGEE. V dropped 0 bases and J dropped 2 bases, with 9 bases sitting between them. The CDR3 region is CASSVAAEPYEQYF. In DNA, the CDR3 is TGTGCCAGCAGCGTAGCGGCAGAGCCCTACGAGCAGTACTTC.

The chain is built from TRBV7-9 and TRBJ1-4; no firm D call. Trimming removed 4 bases from V and 5 bases from J, with 17 bases in between. CDR1 and CDR2 (germline): SEHNR, FQNEAQ (reference sequence). The CDR3 is made up of 16 amino acids. For the CDR3, the DNA is TGTGCCAGCAGCTCCCTGTTTCGGCACCACAATGAAAAACTGTTTTTT. Amino acid sequence: CASSSLFRHHNEKLFF.

Comment on this clone: This specimen includes other DNA sequences encoding the same CDR3. The V gene is TRBV18, the J gene TRBJ2-7, with 7 bases lining up with TRBD2. The germline V gene encodes CDR1 KGHSH and CDR2 LQKENI. V lost 3 bases to trimming and J lost 0 bases; unmatched junction nucleotides: 5. The CDR3 is made up of 15 amino acids. The CDR3 nucleotides are TGTGCCAGCTCACCGCGGACTAGTTCCTCCTACGAGCAGTACTTC. This sequence encodes CASSPRTSSSYEQYF.

The chain joins TRBV2 to TRBJ2-3; D might be TRBD2 (5 bases). From germline, CDR1 is SNHLY and CDR2 FYNNEI. CDR3 length equals 17 residues. V was trimmed by 0 bases and J by 5 bases, leaving 18 bases between them. The CDR3 reads CASSEALLLGQRDTQYF. The DNA of the CDR3 is TGTGCCAGCAGTGAAGCGCTTTTACTAGGGCAGAGAGATACGCAGTATTTT.

The chain joins TRBV7-6 to TRBJ2-7; 11 bases align to TRBD1. V gave up 5 bases and J gave up 2 bases; unmatched junction bases: 11. This CDR3 contains 17 residues. Looked up from germline, CDR1 is SGHVS and CDR2 is FNYEAQ. CDR3 amino acids: CASSQRKPGQGAYEQYF. The CDR3 DNA reads TGTGCCAGCAGCCAGAGAAAACCGGGACAGGGGGCCTACGAGCAGTACTTC.

The rearrangement uses TRBV19 and TRBJ2-2, with 8 bases lining up with TRBD1. The CDR3 runs 15 residues. Germline values: CDR1 LNHDA, CDR2 SQIVND (reference sequence). Losses at the gene ends were 6 bases for V and 2 bases for J; bases not matched to a gene: 5. CDR3 sequence reads: CASRQGAGNTGELFF. As DNA, the CDR3 is TGTGCCAGTAGGCAGGGGGCTGGTAACACCGGGGAGCTGTTTTTT.

The gene calls are TRBV4-3 and TRBJ2-4; 9 bases map to TRBD1. This CDR3 spans 15 amino acids. Germline V lookup: CDR1 LGHNA, CDR2 YSLEER. The V segment lost 4 bases and the J segment 4 bases; nucleotides outside the gene matches: 5. The CDR3 region is CASSLTGTGKNIQYF. DNA for the CDR3: TGCGCCAGCAGCCTCACCGGGACAGGGAAAAACATTCAGTACTTC.